This T cell receptor (beta chain) was sequenced in a study of Ad26.COV2.S vaccination and SARS-CoV-2 variants. Overall study results and limits: The TCR breadth and depth analyses may have produced an underestimate of total T cell responses. It was vaccine recipients, not placebo recipients, who had the higher spike-specific TCR breadth.

Only in-frame clones appear in the TCRdb table, and some are missing; sequencing was by immunoSEQ multiplex PCR. The repertoire consists of around 500,000 clones, with 80% to 90% occurring once and the leading ten covering about 1.5%. Described treatment: around 19 received Ad26.COV2.S at low or high dose, single or two shots; about five received placebo; per-sample allocation not given. The samples date from day 63 after the first vaccine or placebo injection. Wuhan-strain spike was delivered by a replication-incompetent Ad26 vector. In germline, CDR1 is MNHEY, CDR2 SVGAGI. The CDR3 totals 14 residues. The V gene end was trimmed by 4 bases and the J gene end by 8 bases; junction bases not matched to a gene: 8. Regarding this clone: Its target is not known.

The chain is built from TRBV6-5 and TRBJ2-1; 7 positions agree with TRBD2. Source: peripheral blood, taken in a trial of Ad26.COV2.S vaccine versus placebo. This sequence was found in a person aged 18-65 years who received the Ad26.COV2.S COVID-19 vaccine or a placebo. CDR3 region: CASSLNGEGHEQFF. The CDR3 bases are TGTGCCAGCAGTTTAAACGGGGAGGGGCATGAGCAGTTCTTC.